Below are 32 T cell receptor beta chains sequenced from a single sample in a study of blood T cell dynamics during melanoma immunotherapy. TCRdb's table, derived via immunoSEQ multiplex PCR, lists solely in-frame clones and lacks some. The table lists more than 10,000 clones, 70% to 90% of them singletons, with less than 5.5% in the top ten. Time point indicated: pre-treatment baseline. The sequences come from blood, collected from a patient treated with checkpoint blockade. The receptors come from a human donor with melanoma.

The chain joins TRBV23-1 to TRBJ1-5; TRBD1 matches at 9 bases. TRBV23-1 is classed as an ORF, of uncertain function. CDR3 length: 14 residues. Losses at the gene ends were 7 bases for V and 4 bases for J; bases not matched to a gene: 5. CDR3: CASTLTGGNQPQHF. The CDR3 DNA reads TGCGCCAGCACACTGACAGGGGGAAATCAGCCCCAGCATTTT.

The gene calls are TRBV15 and TRBJ1-4, with D possibly matching TRBD1 (5 bases). Per germline, CDR1 LNHNV and CDR2 YYDKDF (reference sequence). Trimming took 1 base from V and 6 from J, leaving 12 bases between them. The CDR3 runs to 15 residues. CDR3 sequence reads: CATSRGIGADEKLFF. The DNA for the CDR3 is TGTGCCACCAGCAGAGGCATAGGGGCGGATGAAAAACTGTTTTTT.

The chain carries TRBV7-7 and TRBJ2-1; 8 nucleotides align to TRBD2. CDR1 is SSHAT and CDR2 is FNYEAQ in the germline V gene (reference sequence). The CDR3 contains 15 residues. V shed 5 bases and J 7 bases; nucleotides not matched to a gene: 10. The CDR3 protein is CASSHSGTPLNEQFF. The CDR3 DNA reads as TGTGCCAGCAGCCATAGCGGGACCCCCCTAAATGAGCAGTTCTTC.

This chain joins TRBV4-2 and TRBJ2-7; D is unclear. The V end was cut by 1 base, the J end by 7 bases, with 14 bases between. Germline CDR1 reads LGHNA; CDR2 reads YNFKEQ. The CDR3 runs 14 residues. In nucleotides, the CDR3 is TGTGCCAGCAGCCAAGGAGGTGGGCGGCGAGAGCAGTACTTC. Its translation is CASSQGGGRREQYF.

The count of this clone is one. For the CDR3, the DNA is TGTGCCAGCAGCCAACCGGGACAGACACCCCGGGGCTCCTACGAGCAGTACTTC. Its translation: CASSQPGQTPRGSYEQYF. The V and J genes are TRBV11-2 and TRBJ2-5, with TRBD1 matching 7 bases. The DNA matches TRBJ2-7 better at its end, which makes the J call doubtful. Looked up from germline, CDR1 is SGHAT and CDR2 is FQNNGV. The CDR3 contains 18 residues.

This rearrangement joins TRBV5-1 to TRBJ2-5; D is tentatively TRBD1 or TRBD2 (7 bases each). Germline V CDR1 and CDR2: SGHRS, YFSETQ. Trimming cost V 4 bases and J 5 bases, with 18 bases left between them. The CDR3 has 15 amino acids. For the CDR3, the DNA is TGCGCCAGCAGCCCGGCGGGGGACAGCGGGGAGACCCAGTACTTC. It codes for CASSPAGDSGETQYF. Variable domain in full (rest from reference TRBV5-1 and TRBJ2-5): KAGVTQTPRYLIKTRGQQVTLSCSPISGHRSVSWYQQTPGQGLQFLFEYFSETQRNKGNFPGRFSGRQFSNSRSEMNVSTLELGDSALYLCASSPAGDSGETQYFGPGTRLLVL.

CDR3 coding DNA: TGTGCCAGCAGCCGCAGGGTCGGTAACACTGAAGCTTTCTTT. Its protein product is CASSRRVGNTEAFF. The rearrangement joins TRBV5-8 to TRBJ1-1; the D gene is possibly TRBD1 (5 bases). Per the germline V gene, CDR1 is SGHTS and CDR2 is YDEGEE. V gave up 4 bases and J gave up 2 bases, with 12 bases separating them. The CDR3 length is 14 residues.

The chain uses TRBV27 and TRBJ1-2; D not certain. Deletions cut 6 bases from V and 2 bases from J, with 4 bases between. This CDR3 is built from 11 residues. The germline V gene encodes CDR1 MNHEY and CDR2 SMNVEV (reference sequence). The CDR3 reads CASRGNYGYTF. CDR3 DNA: TGTGCCAGCAGGGGGAACTATGGCTACACCTTC.

The gene calls are TRBV4-1 and TRBJ2-2, with TRBD2 matching over 10 bases. Trimming removed 3 bases from V and 4 bases from J; junction bases left unmatched: 8. The CDR3 has 17 amino acids. Germline V CDR1 and CDR2: MGHRA, YSYEKL. The CDR3 DNA is TGCGCCAGCAGCCATCCTACTAGCGGGGCAATCACCGGGGAGCTGTTTTTT. Translating gives CASSHPTSGAITGELFF.

The rearrangement uses TRBV29-1 and TRBJ1-3; D call uncertain. The germline V gene encodes CDR1 SQVTM and CDR2 ANQGSEA. The CDR3 loop spans 14 amino acids. The germline V and J ends were trimmed by 5 bases and 0 bases, with 11 bases remaining between them. The CDR3 sequence is CSVWEGNSGNTIYF. The CDR3 coding sequence is TGCAGCGTTTGGGAGGGAAACTCTGGAAACACCATATATTTT. Based on the CDR3 plus reference TRBV29-1 and TRBJ1-3, the full variable domain is SAVISQKPSRDICQRGTSLTIQCQVDSQVTMMFWYRQQPGQSLTLIATANQGSEATYESGFVIDKFPISRPNLTFSTLTVSNMSPEDSSIYLCSVWEGNSGNTIYFGEGSWLTVV.

V and J are TRBV25-1 and TRBJ1-6; no reliable D call. The V and J ends lost 2 bases and 10 bases respectively, with 6 bases between them. Germline V lookup: CDR1 MGHDK, CDR2 SYGVNS. This CDR3 region has 12 residues. The CDR3 sequence is CASSERYSPLHF. CDR3 nucleotides: TGTGCCAGCAGTGAAAGGTACTCACCCCTCCACTTT.

The gene calls are TRBV5-1 and TRBJ1-2, with D possibly matching TRBD1 (5 bases). The CDR3 is 13 residues long. Germline V gene lookup returns CDR1 SGHRS and CDR2 YFSETQ. The V and J ends lost 2 bases and 2 bases respectively, with 7 bases between them. CDR3 in amino acids: CASSLGVNYGYTF. The CDR3 nucleotides are TGCGCCAGCAGCTTAGGGGTGAACTATGGCTACACCTTC.

V gene TRBV27 combines with J gene TRBJ1-2; weak D call: TRBD1 (6 bases). The CDR3 runs 13 residues. Germline CDR1 is MNHEY and CDR2 is SMNVEV (reference sequence). V was cut by 6 bases and J by 8 bases, with 16 bases left in between. The CDR3 protein is CASSSPARGGYTF. In DNA, the CDR3 is TGTGCCAGCAGCTCCCCCGCGAGGGGGGGCTACACCTTC.

This rearrangement joins TRBV6-4 to TRBJ2-1; 7 bases line up with TRBD2. V gave up 2 bases and J gave up 2 bases; unmatched junction bases: 6. This CDR3 is 16 amino acids long. The germline V gene has CDR1 MRHNA and CDR2 SNTAGT. The CDR3 DNA reads as TGTGCCAGCAGTGACGGATCTAGCGGAACCTACAATGAGCAGTTCTTC. This encodes CASSDGSSGTYNEQFF.

This sequence joins TRBV7-9 and TRBJ1-1; D not certain. The germline V gene encodes CDR1 SEHNR and CDR2 FQNEAQ (reference sequence). V was trimmed by 6 bases and J by 4 bases, leaving 18 bases between them. The CDR3 runs 15 residues. The CDR3 DNA reads as TGTGCCAGCAGACTACCTCCCCGGCTCGGCACTGAAGCTTTCTTT. Translation gives CASRLPPRLGTEAFF.

The genes are TRBV27 and TRBJ2-3, with TRBD1 matching 8 bases. Unmatched junction bases numbered 2, after V lost 6 bases and J lost 0 bases. Germline V gives CDR1 MNHEY, CDR2 SMNVEV (reference sequence). This CDR3 contains 14 residues. The CDR3 reads CASRRQGSTDTQYF. CDR3 DNA: TGTGCCAGCAGGCGACAGGGGAGCACAGATACGCAGTATTTT.

The rearrangement joins TRBV30 to TRBJ1-1; D is perhaps TRBD1 (6 bases). CDR1 is GTSNPN and CDR2 is SVGIG in the germline V gene (reference sequence). The V and J ends lost 5 bases and 1 base respectively, with 14 bases between them. This CDR3 is built from 14 residues. The DNA for the CDR3 is TGTGCCTGGGGGACAAATCTTCCGAACACTGAAGCTTTCTTT. It is translated as CAWGTNLPNTEAFF. Together with reference TRBV30 and TRBJ1-1, the CDR3 gives the full variable domain: SQTIHQWPATLVQPVGSPLSLECTVEGTSNPNLYWYRQAAGRGLQLLFYSVGIGQISSEVPQNLSASRPQDRQFILSSKKLLLSDSGFYLCAWGTNLPNTEAFFGQGTRLTVV.

The chain couples TRBV28 to TRBJ1-2; D unclear. Per germline, CDR1 MDHEN and CDR2 SYDVKM. The CDR3 spans 11 residues. The ends were cut back, 5 bases at V and 1 base at J, with 2 bases in the middle. The CDR3 is CASSINYGYTF. CDR3 DNA: TGTGCCAGCAGTATTAACTATGGCTACACCTTC.

This chain uses TRBV7-8 with TRBJ1-3; TRBD1 might be the D (5 bases). Deletions cut 5 bases from V and 7 bases from J, with 15 bases between. The CDR3 is 14 amino acids. Germline-derived CDR1 and CDR2 are SGHVS and FQNEAQ. The CDR3 DNA is TGTGCCAGCAGCCCGCAGGGAGTCGGGAACACCATATATTTT. Its translation: CASSPQGVGNTIYF.

The chain is built from TRBV7-6 and TRBJ2-1; D is uncertain. The CDR3 runs 14 residues. Germline V lookup: CDR1 SGHVS, CDR2 FNYEAQ. The germline V and J ends were trimmed by 1 base and 9 bases, with 13 bases remaining between them. The CDR3 DNA reads TGTGCCAGCAGCTTAGGCGCCTCAGAAGGTGAGCAGTTCTTC. Translating gives CASSLGASEGEQFF.

CDR3 nucleotide sequence: TGTGCCTCACGCTCGGAAAGCTCCTATAATTCACCCCTCCACTTT. Translated, it gives CASRSESSYNSPLHF. The V gene is TRBV30, the J gene TRBJ1-6; D unresolved. The germline V gene has CDR1 GTSNPN and CDR2 SVGIG (reference sequence). This CDR3 comprises 15 residues. V lost 7 bases, J lost 0 bases, and 13 bases lay in between.

This chain joins TRBV7-2 and TRBJ1-1; TRBD1 is a possible D gene (6 bases). V lost 3 bases and J lost 4, with 15 bases in between. The CDR3 runs to 15 residues. Germline V lookup: CDR1 SGHTA, CDR2 FQGNSA. Written as DNA, the CDR3 is TGTGCCAGCAGCTTTGCACAGGGACGGGGCACTGAAGCTTTCTTT. Translating gives CASSFAQGRGTEAFF.

The rearrangement joins TRBV9 to TRBJ2-2; D unclear. Germline lookup yields CDR1 SGDLS and CDR2 YYNGEE. V lost 0 bases, J lost 3 bases, and 12 bases lay in between. The CDR3 has 16 amino acids. CDR3 region: CASSVDGRPYTGELFF. For the CDR3, the DNA is TGTGCCAGCAGCGTAGATGGCAGGCCCTACACCGGGGAGCTGTTTTTT. Combining the CDR3 with reference TRBV9 and TRBJ2-2 gives the whole variable domain DSGVTQTPKHLITATGQRVTLRCSPRSGDLSVYWYQQSLDQGLQFLIQYYNGEERAKGNILERFSAQQFPDLHSELNLSSLELGDSALYFCASSVDGRPYTGELFFGEGSRLTVL.

This clone was seen only once. The chain is built from TRBV30 and TRBJ1-2; D is ambiguous. Trimming cost V 0 bases and J 4 bases, with 9 bases left between them. CDR3 length equals 13 residues. CDR1 is GTSNPN, CDR2 SVGIG, per germline (reference sequence). The CDR3 DNA reads TGTGCCTGGAGTGTCGGGTCTACCTATGGCTACACCTTC. Translated: CAWSVGSTYGYTF.

The chain is built from TRBV27 and TRBJ2-2, with D unresolved. V gave up 2 bases and J gave up 0 bases, with 16 bases separating them. CDR3 length: 18 amino acids. CDR1 and CDR2 (germline): MNHEY, SMNVEV (reference sequence). CDR3 DNA: TGTGCCAGCAGTTTAACTGCTTGGAGCGTGGCGAACACCGGGGAGCTGTTTTTT. It is translated as CASSLTAWSVANTGELFF.

The chain uses TRBV7-3 and TRBJ2-3, with no clear D. The V and J ends lost 1 base and 6 bases respectively, with 11 bases between them. Germline CDR1 reads SGHTA; CDR2 reads FQGTGA. This CDR3 has 14 amino acids. In DNA form, the CDR3 reads TGTGCCAGCAGCTTAAGTGGTGCGGTCGATACGCAGTATTTT. It yields the protein CASSLSGAVDTQYF.

This clone was seen a single time. The genes are TRBV15 and TRBJ1-1, with D maybe TRBD1 (6 bases). Trimming removed 1 base from V and 0 bases from J, with 15 bases in between. The CDR3 extends over 17 amino acids. Per germline, CDR1 LNHNV and CDR2 YYDKDF (reference sequence). DNA of the CDR3: TGTGCCACCAGCAGAGGGGGGCGCGGGGGGATGAACACTGAAGCTTTCTTT. It translates to CATSRGGRGGMNTEAFF.

The chain couples TRBV6-5 to TRBJ2-3; D possibly corresponds to TRBD1 (5 bases). This CDR3 comprises 13 residues. Germline loops: CDR1 MNHEY, CDR2 SVGAGI. The V end lost 6 bases, the J end lost 7 bases, and 14 bases lay between the germline ends. CDR3 protein: CASRPPGRHTQYF. The DNA of the CDR3 is TGTGCCAGCAGACCCCCAGGGCGGCATACGCAGTATTTT.

CDR3 region: CASSGLAASTDTQYF. The CDR3 nucleotides are TGTGCCAGCAGTGGACTAGCGGCTAGCACAGATACGCAGTATTTT. The gene calls are TRBV2 and TRBJ2-3, with 9 bases aligning to TRBD2. The CDR3 has 15 residues. From germline, CDR1 is SNHLY and CDR2 FYNNEI. The V and J ends lost 4 bases and 0 bases, in that order; junction bases with no gene match: 2.

The CDR3 DNA sequence: TGTGCCATCAGTGATAGACAGGGGGGCGGCTACACCTTC. It yields the protein CAISDRQGGGYTF. The J gene is TRBJ1-2, the V gene TRBV10-3; TRBD1 agrees at 9 bases. Germline lookup yields CDR1 ENHRY and CDR2 SYGVKD. Unmatched junction bases numbered 4, after V lost 3 bases and J lost 8 bases. This CDR3 has 13 residues.

The V and J genes are TRBV27 and TRBJ2-7, with 11 bases fitting TRBD1. Unmatched junction bases numbered 4, after V lost 9 bases and J lost 3 bases. The CDR3 length is 13 residues. In germline, CDR1 is MNHEY, CDR2 SMNVEV (reference sequence). The CDR3 coding sequence is TGTGCCAGTTCCGGGACAGGGGGCTACGAGCAGTACTTC. Protein: CASSGTGGYEQYF.

The chain is built from TRBV10-3 and TRBJ2-7; possible D gene TRBD2, 5 bases. This CDR3 spans 13 amino acids. Trimming removed 3 bases at V and 3 bases at J, with 9 bases between. Germline V lookup: CDR1 ENHRY, CDR2 SYGVKD. CDR3 loop: CAISERENYEQYF. CDR3 bases: TGTGCCATCAGTGAAAGGGAGAACTACGAGCAGTACTTC.